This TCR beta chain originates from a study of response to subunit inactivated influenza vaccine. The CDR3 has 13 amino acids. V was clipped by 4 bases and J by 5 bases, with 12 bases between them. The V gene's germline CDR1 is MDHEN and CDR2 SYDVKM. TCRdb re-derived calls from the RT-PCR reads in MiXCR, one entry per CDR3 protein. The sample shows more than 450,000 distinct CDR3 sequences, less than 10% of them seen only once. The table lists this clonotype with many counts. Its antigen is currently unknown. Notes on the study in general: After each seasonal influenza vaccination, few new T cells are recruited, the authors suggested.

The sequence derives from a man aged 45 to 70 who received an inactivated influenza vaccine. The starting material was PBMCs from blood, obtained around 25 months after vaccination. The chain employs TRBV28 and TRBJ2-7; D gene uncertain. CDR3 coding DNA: TGTGCCAGCAGTTCCCCCGGCCCCGACGAGCAGTACTTC. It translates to CASSSPGPDEQYF.